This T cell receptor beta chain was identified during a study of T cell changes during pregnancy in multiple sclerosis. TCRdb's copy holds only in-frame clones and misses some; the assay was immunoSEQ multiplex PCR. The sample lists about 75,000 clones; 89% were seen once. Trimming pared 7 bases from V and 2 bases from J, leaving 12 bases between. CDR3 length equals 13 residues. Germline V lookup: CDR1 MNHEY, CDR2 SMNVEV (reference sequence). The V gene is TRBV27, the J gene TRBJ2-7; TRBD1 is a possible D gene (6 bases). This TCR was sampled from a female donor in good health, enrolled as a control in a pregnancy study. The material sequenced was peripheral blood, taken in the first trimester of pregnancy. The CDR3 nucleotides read TGTGCCAGCAAGTTAACAGGGACCTACGAGCAGTACTTC. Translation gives CASKLTGTYEQYF.